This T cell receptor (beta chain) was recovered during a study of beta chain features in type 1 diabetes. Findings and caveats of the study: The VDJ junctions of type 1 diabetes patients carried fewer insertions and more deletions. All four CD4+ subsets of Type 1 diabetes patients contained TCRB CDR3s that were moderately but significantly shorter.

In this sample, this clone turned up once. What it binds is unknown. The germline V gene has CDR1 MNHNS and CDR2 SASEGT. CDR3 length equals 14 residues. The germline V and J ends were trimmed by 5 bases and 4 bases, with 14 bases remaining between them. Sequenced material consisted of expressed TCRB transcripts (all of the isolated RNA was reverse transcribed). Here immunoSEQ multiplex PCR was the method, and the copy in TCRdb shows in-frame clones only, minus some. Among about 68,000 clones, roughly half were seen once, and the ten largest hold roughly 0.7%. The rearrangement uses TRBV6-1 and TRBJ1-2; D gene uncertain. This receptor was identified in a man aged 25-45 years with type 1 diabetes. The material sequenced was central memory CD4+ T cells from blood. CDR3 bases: TGTGCCAGCAGTCCCGACACGGCCGCCTATGGCTACACCTTC. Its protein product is CASSPDTAAYGYTF.